This T cell receptor beta chain was sequenced in a study of blood T cell repertoires in COVID-19. Study information: Samples of COVID-19 (acute and convalescent) were obtained from the United States, Italy and Spain.

In the original workflow: Amplification with reference gene primers provided the estimates of nucleated cell counts. Profiled with immunoSEQ multiplex PCR; TCRdb holds only in-frame clones, not every one. The V and J calls and clone size come from that table; D and trimming were worked out from the DNA. This table has 95,000 to 150,000 clones, roughly 69% appearing once. Germline V gene data show CDR1 as MNHEY and CDR2 as SMNVEV (reference sequence). The CDR3 spans 14 residues. V was clipped by 6 bases and J by 2 bases, with 11 bases between them. The sequence derives from a woman in her 70s with acute or convalescent COVID-19. Sequences were obtained from peripheral blood. The V and J genes are TRBV27 and TRBJ1-5; the D gene is possibly TRBD1 (6 bases). CDR3 sequence reads: CASRKGGGNQPQHF. The CDR3 nucleotides are TGTGCCAGCAGAAAAGGGGGTGGCAATCAGCCCCAGCATTTT.